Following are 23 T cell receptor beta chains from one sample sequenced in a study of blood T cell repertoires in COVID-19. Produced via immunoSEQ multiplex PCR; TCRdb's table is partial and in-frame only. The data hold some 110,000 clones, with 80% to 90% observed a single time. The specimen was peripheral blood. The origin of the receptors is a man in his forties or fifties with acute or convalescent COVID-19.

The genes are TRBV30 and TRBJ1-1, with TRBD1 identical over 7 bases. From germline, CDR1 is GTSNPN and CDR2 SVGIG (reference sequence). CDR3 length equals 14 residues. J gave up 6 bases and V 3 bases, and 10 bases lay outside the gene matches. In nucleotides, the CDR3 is TGTGCCTGGAGAAAAAGAAGACAGGGCCCTGAAGCTTTCTTT. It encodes CAWRKRRQGPEAFF. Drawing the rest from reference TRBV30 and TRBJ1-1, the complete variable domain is SQTIHQWPATLVQPVGSPLSLECTVEGTSNPNLYWYRQAAGRGLQLLFYSVGIGQISSEVPQNLSASRPQDRQFILSSKKLLLSDSGFYLCAWRKRRQGPEAFFGQGTRLTVV.

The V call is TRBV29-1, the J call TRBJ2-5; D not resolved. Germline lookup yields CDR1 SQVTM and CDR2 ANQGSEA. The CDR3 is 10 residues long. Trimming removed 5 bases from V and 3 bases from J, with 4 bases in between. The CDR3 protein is CSVREETQYF. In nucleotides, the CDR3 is TGCAGCGTTCGGGAAGAGACCCAGTACTTC. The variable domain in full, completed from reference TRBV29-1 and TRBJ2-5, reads SAVISQKPSRDICQRGTSLTIQCQVDSQVTMMFWYRQQPGQSLTLIATANQGSEATYESGFVIDKFPISRPNLTFSTLTVSNMSPEDSSIYLCSVREETQYFGPGTRLLVL.

The chain's CDR3 is CASIGGASGGAAGTDTQYF. The CDR3 DNA reads as TGTGCCAGTATAGGTGGGGCCAGCGGGGGGGCCGCAGGCACAGATACGCAGTATTTT. The V gene is TRBV19, the J gene TRBJ2-3; 10 bases match TRBD2. V lost 7 bases to trimming and J lost 1 base; unmatched junction nucleotides: 17. The CDR3 covers 19 residues. In germline, CDR1 is LNHDA, CDR2 SQIVND (reference sequence).

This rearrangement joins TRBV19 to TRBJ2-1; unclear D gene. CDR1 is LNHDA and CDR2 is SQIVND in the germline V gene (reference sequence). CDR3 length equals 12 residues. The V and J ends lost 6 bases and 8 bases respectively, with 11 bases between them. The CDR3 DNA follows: TGTGCCAGTAGCCTCCCCGAGGATGAGCAGTTCTTC. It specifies CASSLPEDEQFF.

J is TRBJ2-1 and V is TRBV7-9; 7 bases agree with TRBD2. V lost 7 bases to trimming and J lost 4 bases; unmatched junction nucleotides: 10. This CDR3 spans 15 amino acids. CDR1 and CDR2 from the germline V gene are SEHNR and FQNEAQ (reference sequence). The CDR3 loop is CASTPPGGGYNEQFF. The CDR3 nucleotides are TGTGCCAGCACCCCCCCGGGAGGTGGTTACAATGAGCAGTTCTTC.

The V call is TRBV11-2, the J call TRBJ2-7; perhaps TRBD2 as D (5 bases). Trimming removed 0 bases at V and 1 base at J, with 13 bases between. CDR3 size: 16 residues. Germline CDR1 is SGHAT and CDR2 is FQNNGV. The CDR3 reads CASSLDKEEPSYEQYF. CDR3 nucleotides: TGTGCCAGCAGCTTAGATAAGGAGGAACCATCCTACGAGCAGTACTTC.

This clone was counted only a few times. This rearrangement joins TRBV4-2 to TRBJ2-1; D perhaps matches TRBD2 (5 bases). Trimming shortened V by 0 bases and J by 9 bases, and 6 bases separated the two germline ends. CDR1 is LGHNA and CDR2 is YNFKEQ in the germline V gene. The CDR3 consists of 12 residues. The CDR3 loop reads CASSQEGGEQFF. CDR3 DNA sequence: TGTGCCAGCAGCCAAGAAGGAGGTGAGCAGTTCTTC.

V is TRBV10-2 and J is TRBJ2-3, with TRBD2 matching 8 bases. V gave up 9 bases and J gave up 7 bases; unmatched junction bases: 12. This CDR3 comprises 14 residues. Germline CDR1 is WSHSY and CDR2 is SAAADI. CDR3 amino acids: CASTTSGYLNTQYF. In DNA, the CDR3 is TGCGCCAGTACAACTAGCGGATATTTAAATACGCAGTATTTT.

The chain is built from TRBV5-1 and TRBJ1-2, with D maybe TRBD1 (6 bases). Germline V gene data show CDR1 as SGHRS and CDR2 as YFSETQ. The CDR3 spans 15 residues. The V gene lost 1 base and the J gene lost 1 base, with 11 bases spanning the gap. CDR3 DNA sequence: TGCGCCAGCAGCTTGTGGGGGGGCGGTAACTATGGCTACACCTTC. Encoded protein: CASSLWGGGNYGYTF.

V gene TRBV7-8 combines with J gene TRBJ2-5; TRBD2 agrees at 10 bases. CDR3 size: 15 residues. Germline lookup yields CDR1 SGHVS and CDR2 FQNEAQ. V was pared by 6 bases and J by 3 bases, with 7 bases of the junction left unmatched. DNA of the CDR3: TGTGCCAGCAGATGGAGGACTAGCGGAAAAGAGACCCAGTACTTC. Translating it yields CASRWRTSGKETQYF. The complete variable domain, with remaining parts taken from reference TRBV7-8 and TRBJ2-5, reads GAGVSQSPRYKVAKRGQDVALRCDPISGHVSLFWYQQALGQGPEFLTYFQNEAQLDKSGLPSDRFFAERPEGSVSTLKIQRTQQEDSAVYLCASRWRTSGKETQYFGPGTRLLVL.

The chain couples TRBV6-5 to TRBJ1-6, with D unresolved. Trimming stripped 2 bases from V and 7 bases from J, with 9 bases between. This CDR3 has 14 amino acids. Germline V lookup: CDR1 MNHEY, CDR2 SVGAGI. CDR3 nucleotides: TGTGCCAGCAGTTACACAGCTTCGAATTCACCCCTCCACTTT. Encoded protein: CASSYTASNSPLHF.

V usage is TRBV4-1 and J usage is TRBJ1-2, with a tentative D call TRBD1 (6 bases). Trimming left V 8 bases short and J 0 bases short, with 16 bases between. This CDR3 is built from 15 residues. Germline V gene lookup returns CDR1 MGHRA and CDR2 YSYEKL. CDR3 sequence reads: CASSQGPGTNYGYTF. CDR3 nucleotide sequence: TGCGCCAGCTCACAGGGACCGGGTACTAACTATGGCTACACCTTC.

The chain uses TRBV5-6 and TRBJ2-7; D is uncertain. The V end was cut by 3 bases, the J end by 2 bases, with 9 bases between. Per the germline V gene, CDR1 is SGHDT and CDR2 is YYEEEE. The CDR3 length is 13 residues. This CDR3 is CASSSSLTYEQYF. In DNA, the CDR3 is TGTGCCAGCAGCTCCAGTCTCACCTACGAGCAGTACTTC. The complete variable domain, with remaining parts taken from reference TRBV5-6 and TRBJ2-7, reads DAGVTQSPTHLIKTRGQQVTLRCSPKSGHDTVSWYQQALGQGPQFIFQYYEEEERQRGNFPDRFSGHQFPNYSSELNVNALLLGDSALYLCASSSSLTYEQYFGPGTRLTVT.

CDR3: CASSHWTGDYEQYF. In DNA, the CDR3 is TGCGCCAGCAGCCACTGGACAGGGGACTACGAGCAGTACTTC. The genes are TRBV5-1 and TRBJ2-7, with 9 bases that match TRBD1. The CDR3 is made up of 14 amino acids. Germline V gene lookup returns CDR1 SGHRS and CDR2 YFSETQ. Germline trimming cut 4 bases from V and 3 bases from J; bases unmatched to any gene: 5.

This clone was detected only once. As DNA, the CDR3 is TGTGCCAGCAGCCAGGACTTGGGCGGTGAGACCCAGTACTTC. Residues: CASSQDLGGETQYF. The chain joins TRBV5-4 to TRBJ2-5, with D possibly TRBD2 on 5 matching bases. V was clipped by 4 bases and J by 5 bases, with 15 bases between them. Germline values: CDR1 SGHNT, CDR2 YYREEE (reference sequence). The CDR3 runs 14 residues.

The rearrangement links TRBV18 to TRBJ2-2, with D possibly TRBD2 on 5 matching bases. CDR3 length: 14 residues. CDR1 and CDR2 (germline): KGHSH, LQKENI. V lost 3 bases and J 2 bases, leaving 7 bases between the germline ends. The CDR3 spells CASSPLANTGELFF. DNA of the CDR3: TGTGCCAGCTCACCCCTAGCAAACACCGGGGAGCTGTTTTTT. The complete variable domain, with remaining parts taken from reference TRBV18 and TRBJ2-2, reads NAGVMQNPRHLVRRRGQEARLRCSPMKGHSHVYWYRQLPEEGLKFMVYLQKENIIDESGMPKERFSAEFPKEGPSILRIQQVVRGDSAAYFCASSPLANTGELFFGEGSRLTVL.

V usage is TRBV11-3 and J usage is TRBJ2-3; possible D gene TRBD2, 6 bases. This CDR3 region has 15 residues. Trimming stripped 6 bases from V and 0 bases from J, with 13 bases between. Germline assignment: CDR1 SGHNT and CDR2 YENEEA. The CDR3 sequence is CASRKGGASTDTQYF. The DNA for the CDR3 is TGTGCCAGCAGAAAAGGCGGGGCTAGCACAGATACGCAGTATTTT.

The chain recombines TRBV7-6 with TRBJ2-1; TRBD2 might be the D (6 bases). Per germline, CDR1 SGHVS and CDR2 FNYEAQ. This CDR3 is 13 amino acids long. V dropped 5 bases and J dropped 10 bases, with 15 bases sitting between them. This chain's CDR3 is CASSPRRAGEQFF. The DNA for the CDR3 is TGTGCCAGCAGCCCTCGAAGGGCGGGAGAGCAGTTCTTC. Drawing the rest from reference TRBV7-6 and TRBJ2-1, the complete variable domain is GAGVSQSPRYKVTKRGQDVALRCDPISGHVSLYWYRQALGQGPEFLTYFNYEAQQDKSGLPNDRFSAERPEGSISTLTIQRTEQRDSAMYRCASSPRRAGEQFFGPGTRLTVL.

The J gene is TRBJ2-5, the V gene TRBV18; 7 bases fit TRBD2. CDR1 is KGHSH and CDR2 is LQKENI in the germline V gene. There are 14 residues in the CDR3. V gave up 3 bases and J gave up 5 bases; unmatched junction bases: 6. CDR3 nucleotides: TGTGCCAGCTCACCTCGGGGGGTGCCGGAGACCCAGTACTTC. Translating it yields CASSPRGVPETQYF.

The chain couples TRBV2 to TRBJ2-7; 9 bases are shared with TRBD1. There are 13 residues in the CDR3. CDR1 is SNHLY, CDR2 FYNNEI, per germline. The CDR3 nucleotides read TGTGGGGGAAACTGGGACAGGGCGAACGAGCAGTACTTC. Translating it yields CGGNWDRANEQYF.

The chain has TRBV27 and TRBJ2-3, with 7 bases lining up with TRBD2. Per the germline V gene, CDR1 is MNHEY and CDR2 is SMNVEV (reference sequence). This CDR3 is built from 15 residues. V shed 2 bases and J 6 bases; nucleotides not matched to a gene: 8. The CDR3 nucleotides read TGTGCCAGCAGTTTAGCGGGAGCCTGGACCGATACGCAGTATTTT. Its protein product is CASSLAGAWTDTQYF.

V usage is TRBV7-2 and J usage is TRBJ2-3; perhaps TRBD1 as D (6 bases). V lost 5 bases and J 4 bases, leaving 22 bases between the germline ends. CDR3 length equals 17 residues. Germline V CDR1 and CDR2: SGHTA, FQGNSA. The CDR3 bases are TGTGCCAGCAGCCCCAACACAGGGACCTCTGGGCCAGATACGCAGTATTTT. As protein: CASSPNTGTSGPDTQYF.

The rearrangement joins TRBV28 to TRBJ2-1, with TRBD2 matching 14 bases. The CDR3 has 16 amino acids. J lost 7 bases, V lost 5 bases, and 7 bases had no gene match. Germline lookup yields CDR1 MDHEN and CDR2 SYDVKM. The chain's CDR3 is CASSNPGTSGRNEQFF. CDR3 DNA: TGTGCCAGCAGTAACCCCGGGACTAGCGGGAGAAATGAGCAGTTCTTC.